The sequence of this T cell receptor (beta chain) was determined in a study of OX40 agonist ivuxolimab in advanced cancers. Study in general: The treatment was a fully human IgG2 OX40 agonist, ivuxolimab. Partial responses were seen in three patients, one with hepatocellular carcinoma and two with cutaneous melanoma. Study findings and constraints: Near-lowest levels of clonal expansion characterized partial responders at 0.1-3.0 mg/kg. In general, CD8+ T cells held more expanded clones than CD4+ did, on average.

The CDR3 has 12 residues. Germline assignment: CDR1 GTSNPN and CDR2 SVGIG (reference sequence). Profiled with immunoSEQ multiplex PCR; TCRdb holds only in-frame clones, not every one. The sample lists 85,000 to 90,000 clones; 92% were seen once. The table lists this clone with a count of one. Antigen: not known. The TCR was taken from an adult with an advanced solid tumor such as melanoma, head and neck, liver or kidney cancer. This chain joins TRBV30 and TRBJ1-3; tentative D call: TRBD1 (6 bases). Sequences were derived from CD4+ or CD8+ T cells sorted from blood, sampled in a trial of the OX40 agonist ivuxolimab. The CDR3 DNA follows: TGTTGTCTTGGGACACCGAGAAACACCATATATTTT. Amino acid sequence: CCLGTPRNTIYF.